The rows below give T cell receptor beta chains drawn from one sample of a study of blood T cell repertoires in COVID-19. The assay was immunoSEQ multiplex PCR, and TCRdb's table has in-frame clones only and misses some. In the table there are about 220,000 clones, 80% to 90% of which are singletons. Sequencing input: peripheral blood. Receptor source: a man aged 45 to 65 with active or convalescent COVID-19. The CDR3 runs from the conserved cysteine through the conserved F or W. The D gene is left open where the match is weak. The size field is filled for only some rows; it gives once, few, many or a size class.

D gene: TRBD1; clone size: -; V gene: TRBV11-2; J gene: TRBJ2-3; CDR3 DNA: TGTGCCAGCAGCTTATTTTCAGGGGGCATCACAGATACGCAGTATTTT; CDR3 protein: CASSLFSGGITDTQYF
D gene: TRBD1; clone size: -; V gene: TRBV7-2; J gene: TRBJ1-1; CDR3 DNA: TGTGCCAGCAGCCAAGGGGACAGGACTCCTGACACTGAAGCTTTCTTT; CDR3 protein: CASSQGDRTPDTEAFF
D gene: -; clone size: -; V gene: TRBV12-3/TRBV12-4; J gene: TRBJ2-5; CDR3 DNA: TGTGCCAGCAGTTTAGCGGGAGTCGAGACCCAGTACTTC; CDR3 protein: CASSLAGVETQYF
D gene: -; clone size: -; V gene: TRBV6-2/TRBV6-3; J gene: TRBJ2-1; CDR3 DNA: TGTGCCAGCAGTTCCCTGACTAGGGTGGGGGATGAGCAGTTCTTC; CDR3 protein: CASSSLTRVGDEQFF
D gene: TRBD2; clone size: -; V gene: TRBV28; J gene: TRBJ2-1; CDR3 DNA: TGTGCCAGCAGCCCCACTTCTAGCGGGGGCCCCCGCGGGGATGAGCAGTTCTTC; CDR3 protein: CASSPTSSGGPRGDEQFF
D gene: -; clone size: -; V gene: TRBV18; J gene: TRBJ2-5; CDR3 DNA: TGTGCCAGCTCACTAACGCTGGGGGCCCGGGAGACCCAGTACTTC; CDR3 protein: CASSLTLGARETQYF
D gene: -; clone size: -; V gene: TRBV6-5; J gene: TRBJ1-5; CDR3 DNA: TGTGCCAGCAGTTACTCGGGAGGGGTCGATCAGCCCCAGCATTTT; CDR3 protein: CASSYSGGVDQPQHF
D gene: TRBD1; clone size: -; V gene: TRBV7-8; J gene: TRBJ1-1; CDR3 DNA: TGTGCCAGCAGCGCCCGGACAGGAGAAAACACTGAAGCTTTCTTT; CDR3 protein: CASSARTGENTEAFF
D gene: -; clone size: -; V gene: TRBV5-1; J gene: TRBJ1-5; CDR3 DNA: TGCGCCAGCAGCTTGGACGGGAATCAGCCCCAGCATTTT; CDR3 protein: CASSLDGNQPQHF
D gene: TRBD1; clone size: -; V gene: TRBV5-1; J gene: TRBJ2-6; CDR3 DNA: TGCGCCAGCACCAGGACAGGCCTATCCTCTGGGGCCAACGTCCTGACTTTC; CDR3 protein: CASTRTGLSSGANVLTF
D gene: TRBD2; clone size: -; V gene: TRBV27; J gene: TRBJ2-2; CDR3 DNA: TGTGCCAGCAGTTACGGACTAGCGCTTAACACCGGGGAGCTGTTTTTT; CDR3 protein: CASSYGLALNTGELFF
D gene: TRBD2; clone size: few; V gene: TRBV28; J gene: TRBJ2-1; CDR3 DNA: TGTGCCAGCAGCCAAACTAGCGGAGAGCAGTTCTTC; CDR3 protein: CASSQTSGEQFF
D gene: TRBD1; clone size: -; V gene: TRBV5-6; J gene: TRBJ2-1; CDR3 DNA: TGTGCCAGCAGCTTTGGGAGTTCCTTTGACAGGGCCTACAATGAGCAGTTCTTC; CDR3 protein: CASSFGSSFDRAYNEQFF
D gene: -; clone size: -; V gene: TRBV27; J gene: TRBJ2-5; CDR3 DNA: TGTGCCAGCAGTCCAGCGGACCCCACCGTAGAGACCCAGTACTTC; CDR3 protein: CASSPADPTVETQYF
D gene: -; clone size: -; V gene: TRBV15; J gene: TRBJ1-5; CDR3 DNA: TGTGCCACCAGCAGGGGGCGGATTGGTAATCAGCCCCAGCATTTT; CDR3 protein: CATSRGRIGNQPQHF